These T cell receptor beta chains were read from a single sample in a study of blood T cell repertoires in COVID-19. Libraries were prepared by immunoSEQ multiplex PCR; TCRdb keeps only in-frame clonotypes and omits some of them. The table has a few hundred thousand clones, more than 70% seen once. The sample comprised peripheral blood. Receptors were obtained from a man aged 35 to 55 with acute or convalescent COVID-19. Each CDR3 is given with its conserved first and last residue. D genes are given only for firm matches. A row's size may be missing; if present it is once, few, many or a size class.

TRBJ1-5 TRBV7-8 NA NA TGTGCCAGCAGCTTAAGTGAACAGTCCAATCAGCCCCAGCATTTT CASSLSEQSNQPQHF
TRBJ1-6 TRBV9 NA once TGTGCCAGCAGCGTAGGACAGATTAATTCACCCCTCCACTTT CASSVGQINSPLHF
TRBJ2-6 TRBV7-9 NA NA TGTGCCAGCAGCTTAGGTACAGCCCTCTCTGGGGCCAACGTCCTGACTTTC CASSLGTALSGANVLTF
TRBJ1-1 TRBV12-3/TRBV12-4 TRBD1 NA TGTGCCAGCAGCTCAGGGGGCGCCCCTGAAGCTTTCTTT CASSSGGAPEAFF
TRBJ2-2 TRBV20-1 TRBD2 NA TGCAGTGCTAGTTGGTCGGTACTAGCGGGTAGCGGGGAGCTGTTTTTT CSASWSVLAGSGELFF
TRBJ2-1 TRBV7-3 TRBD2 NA TGTGCCAGCAGCATTCATCGACTAGCGGGGGGCTACAATGAGCAGTTCTTC CASSIHRLAGGYNEQFF
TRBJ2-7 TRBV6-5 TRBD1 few TGTGCCAGCAGTCTACAGGGGGGAAACGAGCAGTACTTC CASSLQGGNEQYF
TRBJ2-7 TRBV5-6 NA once TGTGCCAGCAGACAGTTAGACAGGGAGGTTGGCGAGCAGTACTTC CASRQLDREVGEQYF
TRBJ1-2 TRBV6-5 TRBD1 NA TGTGCCAGCGCCAGACAGGGTAAATATGGCTACACCTTC CASARQGKYGYTF
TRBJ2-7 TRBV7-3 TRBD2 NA TGTGCCAGCAGCTCCGGGACTAGCGAGCAGTACTTC CASSSGTSEQYF
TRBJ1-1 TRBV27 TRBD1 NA TGTGCCAGCCTCGGACGGGACAGGGGGCTGACTGAAGCTTTCTTT CASLGRDRGLTEAFF
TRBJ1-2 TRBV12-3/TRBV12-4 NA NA TGTGCCAGCAGACTTTCGGATGGCTACACCTTC CASRLSDGYTF
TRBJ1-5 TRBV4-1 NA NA TGCGCCAGCAGCCAAGGTCCAGACTATAGCAATCAGCCCCAGCATTTT CASSQGPDYSNQPQHF
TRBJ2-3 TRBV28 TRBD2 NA TGTGCCAGCAGAATATTAGTATACGGGACTAGCGGCACAGATACGCAGTATTTT CASRILVYGTSGTDTQYF
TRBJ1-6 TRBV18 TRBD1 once TGTGCCAGCTCAGCCGGACAGGGGCATAATTCACCCCTCCACTTT CASSAGQGHNSPLHF
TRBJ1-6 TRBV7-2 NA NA TGTGCCAGCAGCCCAGGCTCCTATAATTCACCCCTCCACTTT CASSPGSYNSPLHF
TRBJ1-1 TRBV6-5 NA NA TGTGCCAGCAGTTACTATGGGTTTGGCGGTGAAGCTTTCTTT CASSYYGFGGEAFF
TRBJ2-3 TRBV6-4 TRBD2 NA TGTGCCAGCAGTGAAGCGGGGGGAGGCACAGATACGCAGTATTTT CASSEAGGGTDTQYF
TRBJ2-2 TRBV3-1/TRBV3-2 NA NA TGTGCCAGCAGCCAAGATCGGAGCGGTCGCACCGGGGAGCTGTTTTTT CASSQDRSGRTGELFF
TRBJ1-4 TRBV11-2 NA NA TGTGCCAGCAGCATGAACCCTCGGGTTGAAAAACTGTTTTTT CASSMNPRVEKLFF
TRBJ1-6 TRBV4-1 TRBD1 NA TGCGCCAGCAGCCAAGGACAGGGCGTCAATTCACCCCTCCACTTT CASSQGQGVNSPLHF
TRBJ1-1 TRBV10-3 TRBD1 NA TGTGCCATCGGCGAGACAGGGATGAACACTGAAGCTTTCTTT CAIGETGMNTEAFF
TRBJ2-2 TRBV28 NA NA TGTGCCAGCAGTTTAGGCCAGAACACCGGGGAGCTGTTTTTT CASSLGQNTGELFF
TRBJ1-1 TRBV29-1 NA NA TGCAGCGTTGATAAGTCCCCGACAGTTGGTCTGAACACTGAAGCTTTCTTT CSVDKSPTVGLNTEAFF
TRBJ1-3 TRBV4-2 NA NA TGTGCCAGCAGCCAAGCCCAGGGGACGAGCTCTGGAAACACCATATATTTT CASSQAQGTSSGNTIYF
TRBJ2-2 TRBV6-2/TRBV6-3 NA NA TGTGCCAGCAGTTATTGGCGGATAGTAACTCCGAACACCGGGGAGCTGTTTTTT CASSYWRIVTPNTGELFF